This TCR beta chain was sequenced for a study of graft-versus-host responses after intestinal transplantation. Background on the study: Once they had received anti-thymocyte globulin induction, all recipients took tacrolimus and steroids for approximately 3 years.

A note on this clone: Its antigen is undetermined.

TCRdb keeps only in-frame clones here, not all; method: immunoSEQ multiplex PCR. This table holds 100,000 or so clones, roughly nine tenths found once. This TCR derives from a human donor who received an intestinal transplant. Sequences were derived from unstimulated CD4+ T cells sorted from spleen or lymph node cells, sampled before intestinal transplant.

The CDR3, as DNA: TGCGCCAGCAGCCCAACCGGGACAGGGCGGGAGCAGTACTTC. Amino acid sequence: CASSPTGTGREQYF. V and J are TRBV5-1 and TRBJ2-7; 9 nucleotides match TRBD1. J lost 7 bases, V lost 4 bases, and 9 bases had no gene match. Germline V CDR1 and CDR2: SGHRS, YFSETQ. The CDR3 extends over 14 amino acids.